A selection of T cell receptor beta chains follows, all from one sample in a study of blood T cells in healthy people across ages. Each CDR3 protein gets one entry after TCRdb re-called the 5' RACE reads with MiXCR. Of 1.5 million to 2 million distinct CDR3 sequences in the sample, approximately 32% were seen once. What was sequenced was blood. These receptors came from a woman aged 25 to 39 in good health. Both conserved end residues are trimmed from each CDR3.

cdr3_length: 13
v_call: TRBV7-2
cdr3_aa: ASSLVNGPGNTIY

cdr3_length: 15
v_call: TRBV21-1
cdr3_aa: ASSKLDDRRRDTEAF

cdr3_length: 12
v_call: TRBV13
cdr3_aa: ASSSAQGRHTQY

cdr3_length: 15
v_call: TRBV6-1
cdr3_aa: ASSEETLTTHSYEQY

cdr3_length: 11
v_call: TRBV28
cdr3_aa: ASSFVTGGEAF

cdr3_length: 11
v_call: TRBV11-2
cdr3_aa: ASSSTDNTEAF

cdr3_length: 14
v_call: TRBV28
cdr3_aa: ASSLLPGQPNSPLH

cdr3_length: 10
v_call: TRBV29-1
cdr3_aa: SVADGTYEQY

cdr3_length: 12
v_call: TRBV4-1
cdr3_aa: ASSQVIRGFGYT

cdr3_length: 11
v_call: TRBV5-1
cdr3_aa: ASSFAPYTEAF

cdr3_length: 13
v_call: TRBV7-2
cdr3_aa: ASSLAPSSASGYT

cdr3_length: 13
v_call: TRBV11-2
cdr3_aa: ASSLEMGVTDTQY

cdr3_length: 12
v_call: TRBV9
cdr3_aa: ASSVDRGPETQY

cdr3_length: 12
v_call: TRBV29-1
cdr3_aa: SVEDRLLSNEQF

cdr3_length: 13
v_call: TRBV9
cdr3_aa: ASSVGRGPTDTQY

cdr3_length: 11
v_call: TRBV7-3
cdr3_aa: ASSPGAGYEQY

cdr3_length: 11
v_call: TRBV5-5
cdr3_aa: ASSWGSGGEQY

cdr3_length: 13
v_call: TRBV20-1
cdr3_aa: SALSGGLGTDTQY

cdr3_length: 13
v_call: TRBV5-5
cdr3_aa: ASSLRSSGDNEQF

cdr3_length: 12
v_call: TRBV29-1
cdr3_aa: SVEPLEGVAEAF

cdr3_length: 12
v_call: TRBV19
cdr3_aa: ASSQTGNTDTQY

cdr3_length: 12
v_call: TRBV5-1
cdr3_aa: ASSGMAGQETQY

cdr3_length: 13
v_call: TRBV11-2
cdr3_aa: ASSLAGSSSYEQY

cdr3_length: 13
v_call: TRBV15
cdr3_aa: ATSRGLQSQETQY

cdr3_length: 11
v_call: TRBV4-2
cdr3_aa: ASSIREEETQY

cdr3_length: 12
v_call: TRBV20-1
cdr3_aa: SAMQGGGNQPQH

cdr3_length: 13
v_call: TRBV6-4
cdr3_aa: ASRRPWMASYEQY

cdr3_length: 10
v_call: TRBV12-3/TRBV12-4
cdr3_aa: ASSLQGSEQF

cdr3_length: 12
v_call: TRBV20-1
cdr3_aa: SAATSGERDTQY

cdr3_length: 11
v_call: TRBV7-9
cdr3_aa: ASAGRITDTQY

cdr3_length: 12
v_call: TRBV27
cdr3_aa: ASSSPLLGQPQH

cdr3_length: 14
v_call: TRBV7-6
cdr3_aa: ASSFELAGADNEQF

cdr3_length: 16
v_call: TRBV3-1
cdr3_aa: ASSQDGGLYPKQETQY

cdr3_length: 13
v_call: TRBV9
cdr3_aa: ASSVTVDYTGELF

cdr3_length: 13
v_call: TRBV6-2/TRBV6-3
cdr3_aa: ASSYRTSGNNEQF

cdr3_length: 12
v_call: TRBV3-1
cdr3_aa: ASSAHLQGNEQY

cdr3_length: 12
v_call: TRBV9
cdr3_aa: ASSPRQATYEQY

cdr3_length: 16
v_call: TRBV18
cdr3_aa: ASSLLLGSSGGTDTQY

cdr3_length: 12
v_call: TRBV20-1
cdr3_aa: SAREGPRSSEQY

cdr3_length: 13
v_call: TRBV15
cdr3_aa: ATSTRTSGIFERY

cdr3_length: 13
v_call: TRBV7-2
cdr3_aa: ASSLARTEQGTQY

cdr3_length: 12
v_call: TRBV10-2
cdr3_aa: ASSDRRNYHPQH

cdr3_length: 9
v_call: TRBV29-1
cdr3_aa: NVGLGYEQY

cdr3_length: 17
v_call: TRBV7-3
cdr3_aa: ASSLTPGMRGFNTGELF

cdr3_length: 13
v_call: TRBV29-1
cdr3_aa: SVDSWGGLRETQY

cdr3_length: 13
v_call: TRBV5-1
cdr3_aa: ASSLPASRNSPLH

cdr3_length: 12
v_call: TRBV6-1
cdr3_aa: ASSEDPYGYEQY

cdr3_length: 13
v_call: TRBV9
cdr3_aa: ASSAGGAPYNEQY

cdr3_length: 15
v_call: TRBV27
cdr3_aa: ASKKSRDVGIQETQY

cdr3_length: 10
v_call: TRBV9
cdr3_aa: ASSPQHDEQF